This T cell receptor (beta chain) came from a study of neoadjuvant anti-PD-1 for oral cavity cancer (dated by TCRdb to the early 2020s). Looking at the study overall: Before undergoing curative-intent surgical resection, most patients got three to four biweekly nivolumab doses at 3 mg/kg. Patients who did not progress were given a fourth nivolumab dose at about day 43 and had definitive surgical resection on days 50-56. Under RECIST 1.1, a patient counted as a responder if showing complete response, partial response or stable disease, and as a non-responder if showing progression. A 33% response rate was observed in the parent correlative cohort, in which over nine patients were included.

To note about this clone: There is no known antigen for this receptor. Qualities for individual bases were not recorded, and no much larger clone is one base off.

The label giving this sample's time point can be read as: after neoadjuvant nivolumab, at surgical resection. Patients were newly diagnosed with stage II-IVA oral cavity squamous cell carcinoma and had received no prior systemic or radiation treatment. The cohort was made up of patients with locally advanced, HPV-negative oral cavity squamous cell carcinoma. Peripheral blood mononuclear cells were analyzed directly, without maintenance or expansion in culture. Samples were obtained from a longitudinal correlative study of a single-arm phase II trial of neoadjuvant nivolumab in oral cavity squamous cell carcinoma. Subject-matched pre- and post-treatment PBMCs and tumors from three responders and three non-responders underwent genomic DNA-based TCRbeta sequencing. Peripheral blood mononuclear cells were collected once before nivolumab treatment and again after treatment, at the time of surgery. Genomic DNA was isolated from PBMCs using the Maxwell RSC DNA from Cells kit.

The V end gives up 1 base and the J end 7 bases, leaving 8 bases in the junction not matched to a gene. The cysteine opens and the phenylalanine closes a CDR3 of 15 amino acids. Only the CDR3 region is kept as DNA, spanning 45 bases read in frame from base 1. Per the germline V gene, SGHVS is the CDR1 and FNYEAQ is the CDR2. Overall results and qualifications from the work: TCR analyses included only a few patients per response group, and the authors called for larger cohorts for validation. Higher pretreatment blood Treg/Th17 ratios correlated with both higher pretreatment blood TCRbeta clonality and lower post-treatment tumor TCRbeta clonality. After neoadjuvant nivolumab, non-responders showed significantly higher T cell clonality (Gini index) in PBMCs than responders did.

For deep sequencing, each PBMC sample was run in six replicates, with libraries mostly built from about 500 ng of input genomic DNA. Following the manufacturer's instructions, the team built TCRbeta libraries using the immunoSEQ hsTCRbeta kit. The finished libraries were brought together in one pool at approximately 3 nM, which was then read using an Illumina NovaSeq 6000 S4 flow cell. Turning to the authors' computational methods: The immunoSEQ Analyzer was used for raw data preprocessing and quality control. The analysis was limited to productive rearrangements, and each clonotype was defined by a unique CDR3 amino acid sequence. Repertoire clonality was estimated as the Gini-Simpson index, computed with the R package tcR. Student's t test was used to compare Gini indices, while Pearson correlation assessed associations with tumor size change. This is the immuneACCESS table as TCRdb keeps it, with only in-frame sequences that have V and J called. A part of the clones is gone; compared with another copy, unresolved V genes explain less than half, and the rest is unexplained. For V, J and clone size, that table is used; D and trimming come from the DNA. Recorded for this sample are some 9,800 clones; 61% of them occurred a single time. 4.4% of the sample rests with the top ten.

This sample comprised PBMCs, obtained after nivolumab (anti-PD-1) treatment. In this chain, TRBV7-6 is recombined with TRBJ2-7, with 9 bases matching TRBD2. The receptor's source is a person aged 35-80 years with oral cavity squamous cell carcinoma. The CDR3 reads CASSLGGAGGGEQYF. The DNA is as follows: TGTGCCAGCAGCTTAGGGGGAGCGGGGGGTGGTGAGCAGTACTTC.